The present T cell receptor beta chain was sequenced within a study of T cell repertoires in cytomegalovirus infection. Trimming took off 2 bases at V and 3 bases at J, with 10 bases between the two ends. Per the germline V gene, CDR1 is SGHTA and CDR2 is FQGTGA. This CDR3 region has 14 residues. Via MiXCR, TCRdb re-called the reads, giving one row per CDR3 protein. Here the sample spans some 680,000 distinct CDR3 sequences, approximately 34% being singletons. This clonotype was recorded at least ten times. The clonotype was recovered from a human donor in good health (CMV status not recorded). Some clones in this sample may be carry-over from other donors' samples. Sequenced material: PBMCs. The chain has TRBV7-3 and TRBJ1-1; possibly TRBD1 for D (5 bases). CDR3 region: CASSLAGRDTEAFF. CDR3 coding DNA: TGTGCCAGCAGCTTAGCAGGGAGGGACACTGAAGCTTTCTTT.